The 29 T cell receptor beta chains below all came from one sample that was sequenced in a study of blood T cells in healthy people across ages. A second about 6 to 12 cycle PCR used barcoded and J-beta primers. TCRdb analysed the 5' RACE reads with MiXCR anew, one entry per CDR3 protein. This sample carries approximately 900,000 distinct CDR3 sequences, roughly 48% of them seen once, and the ten largest clones take roughly an eighth. The sample taken for sequencing was blood. The receptors here all came from a young man in good health.

The chain uses TRBV25-1 and TRBJ1-6; possible D gene TRBD1, 5 bases. The germline CDR1 and CDR2 sequences are MGHDK and SYGVNS. This CDR3 is 15 amino acids long. V lost 3 bases, J lost 7 bases, and 13 bases lay in between. Here the CDR3 reads CASSDQRQGNSPLHF. As DNA, the CDR3 is TGTGCCAGCAGTGATCAGCGGCAGGGAAATTCACCCCTCCACTTT.

This clonotype was found a few times. CDR3 DNA sequence: TGTGCCAGCAGTTACGACAGGGGAGTTTCAGATACGCAGTATTTT. Its protein product is CASSYDRGVSDTQYF. This rearrangement joins TRBV27 to TRBJ2-3; TRBD1 aligns across 8 bases. Unmatched junction bases numbered 7, after V lost 4 bases and J lost 4 bases. The CDR3 is 15 residues long. Per germline, CDR1 MNHEY and CDR2 SMNVEV (reference sequence).

The chain links TRBV9 to TRBJ1-2; a possible D gene is TRBD1 (6 bases). Trimming left V 1 base short and J 5 bases short, with 18 bases between. CDR1 and CDR2 from the germline V gene are SGDLS and YYNGEE. The CDR3 length is 16 residues. DNA of the CDR3: TGTGCCAGCAGCGTATCCAGGGACACGAGCTCGTATGGCTACACCTTC. It encodes CASSVSRDTSSYGYTF.

This clonotype has only a few counts. The chain is built from TRBV5-6 and TRBJ2-7; TRBD2 is a possible D gene (5 bases). V was cut by 2 bases and J by 5 bases, with 11 bases left in between. Germline CDR1 and CDR2: SGHDT and YYEEEE. This CDR3 region has 13 residues. The CDR3 nucleotides read TGTGCCAGCAGCTTTAGCGTCGGTGACGAGCAGTACTTC. Encoded protein: CASSFSVGDEQYF.

The chain combines TRBV30 with TRBJ2-3; D perhaps matches TRBD1 (5 bases). Germline lookup yields CDR1 GTSNPN and CDR2 SVGIG (reference sequence). The CDR3 extends over 15 amino acids. V gave up 0 bases and J gave up 6 bases, with 16 bases separating them. The CDR3 region has the DNA TGTGCCTGGAGTGTACTCGTAGGGGCGCTGGATACGCAGTATTTT. Protein: CAWSVLVGALDTQYF.

The gene calls are TRBV12-3 or TRBV12-4 and TRBJ1-5, with a weak D call TRBD1 (6 bases). V lost 0 bases and J 7 bases, leaving 16 bases between the germline ends. This CDR3 has 16 residues. The CDR3 region is CASSLARFGGGQPQHF. DNA for the CDR3: TGTGCCAGCAGTTTAGCGCGTTTTGGGGGCGGACAGCCCCAGCATTTT.

The chain combines TRBV4-3 with TRBJ1-2; D possibly corresponds to TRBD1 (5 bases). Germline V CDR1 and CDR2: LGHNA, YSLEER. Trimming left V 0 bases short and J 2 bases short, with 10 bases between. The CDR3 sequence is 15 residues long. CDR3 in amino acids: CASSQERDLNYGYTF. In DNA, the CDR3 is TGCGCCAGCAGCCAAGAACGGGACCTAAACTATGGCTACACCTTC.

About this clonotype: It may be a read error: a sequence one base away is much more abundant. The chain is built from TRBV5-1 and TRBJ2-5, with a possible D match to TRBD2 (5 bases). Germline-derived CDR1 and CDR2 are SGHRS and YFSETQ. The CDR3 contains 15 residues. Trimming removed 1 base at V and 9 bases at J, with 19 bases between. Here the CDR3 reads CASSLSFRLEEAQYF. The CDR3 region has the DNA TGCGCCAGCAGCTTGAGTTTCCGGTTGGAGGAGGCCCAGTACTTC.

The genes are TRBV20-1 and TRBJ2-3; 9 positions match TRBD2. Germline lookup yields CDR1 DFQATT and CDR2 SNEGSKA (reference sequence). The junction had 4 bases not matched to a gene; V was cut back by 2 bases and J by 1 base. The CDR3 consists of 15 residues. CDR3 in amino acids: CSARLAGVGTDTQYF. CDR3 DNA: TGCAGTGCTAGATTAGCGGGAGTTGGCACAGATACGCAGTATTTT.

This clonotype was counted a single time. The junction departs from germline at one end; a sequencing error may be responsible. The chain links TRBV6-5 to TRBJ2-5, with TRBD1 matching over 8 bases. Judging by the DNA end, TRBJ2-7 fits better; the J call may be wrong. Germline V gene data show CDR1 as MNHEY and CDR2 as SVGAGI. This CDR3 is 15 amino acids long. The CDR3 sequence: CAGSRLGQGFNEQYF. The CDR3, as DNA: TGTGCCGGCAGCCGCCTCGGACAGGGATTTAACGAGCAGTACTTC.

This rearrangement joins TRBV11-3 to TRBJ2-3, with D maybe TRBD2 (5 bases). V was pared by 0 bases and J by 1 base, with 11 bases between. The CDR3 runs 16 residues. Germline values: CDR1 SGHNT, CDR2 YENEEA. The CDR3 DNA reads as TGTGCCAGCAGCTTAGAGCGATCGAGGGGCACAGATACGCAGTATTTT. Its translation: CASSLERSRGTDTQYF.

The genes are TRBV2 and TRBJ1-2; no clear D. V was shortened by 2 bases and J by 7 bases, with 11 bases between the two germline ends. Germline lookup yields CDR1 SNHLY and CDR2 FYNNEI. The CDR3 runs to 13 residues. CDR3 nucleotide sequence: TGTGCCAGCAGTGAATTAACCCGGGGTGGCTACACCTTC. It translates to CASSELTRGGYTF.

This clonotype was detected a few times. Here the CDR3 DNA reads TGTGCCAGCACCGGGGACGGGCCCCGCGTAGATACGCAGTATTTT. Its protein is CASTGDGPRVDTQYF. The V and J genes are TRBV12-3 or TRBV12-4 and TRBJ2-3, with D perhaps assigned TRBD1 or TRBD2 (5 bases each). CDR3 length: 15 amino acids. V was trimmed by 7 bases and J by 5 bases, leaving 19 bases between them.

The CDR3 region is CASSPGEGPTNEKLFF. CDR3 sequence (DNA): TGCGCCAGCAGCCCCGGGGAGGGGCCAACTAATGAAAAACTGTTTTTT. This chain joins TRBV5-1 and TRBJ1-4; D perhaps matches TRBD1 (5 bases). V lost 4 bases and J lost 0, with 13 bases in between. CDR3 size: 16 residues. Germline values: CDR1 SGHRS, CDR2 YFSETQ.

This clonotype came up a few times. The chain has TRBV7-9 and TRBJ2-7; D is perhaps TRBD1 (6 bases). The CDR3 has 14 amino acids. The V and J ends lost 6 bases and 2 bases respectively, with 14 bases between them. The V gene's germline CDR1 is SEHNR and CDR2 FQNEAQ (reference sequence). In nucleotides, the CDR3 is TGTGCCAGCAGTCCACAGGGATCGGCCTACGAGCAGTACTTC. Translating gives CASSPQGSAYEQYF.

This chain connects TRBV29-1 to TRBJ1-5; a possible D gene is TRBD1 (6 bases). V lost 6 bases to trimming and J lost 3 bases, with 12 bases between them. Looked up from germline, CDR1 is SQVTM and CDR2 is ANQGSEA. This CDR3 spans 13 amino acids. CDR3 nucleotide sequence: TGCAGCGTCCGGGAGGGGGACAATCAGCCCCAGCATTTT. As protein: CSVREGDNQPQHF. The whole variable domain, filled in from reference TRBV29-1 and TRBJ1-5, reads SAVISQKPSRDICQRGTSLTIQCQVDSQVTMMFWYRQQPGQSLTLIATANQGSEATYESGFVIDKFPISRPNLTFSTLTVSNMSPEDSSIYLCSVREGDNQPQHFGDGTRLSIL.

Ten or more counts support this clonotype. The V and J genes are TRBV27 and TRBJ2-1; D is undetermined. Looked up from germline, CDR1 is MNHEY and CDR2 is SMNVEV (reference sequence). The CDR3 contains 13 residues. V lost 0 bases and J 2 bases, leaving 2 bases between the germline ends. CDR3 sequence: CASSLSPYNEQFF. DNA of the CDR3: TGTGCCAGCAGTTTATCTCCCTACAATGAGCAGTTCTTC.

The J gene is TRBJ2-2, the V gene TRBV6-4; perhaps TRBD1 as D (6 bases). The V and J ends lost 5 bases and 0 bases respectively, with 10 bases between them. Germline-derived CDR1 and CDR2 are MRHNA and SNTAGT. This CDR3 comprises 15 residues. CDR3 bases: TGTGCCAGCAGTATAAGGGGGTCGAACACCGGGGAGCTGTTTTTT. It yields the protein CASSIRGSNTGELFF.

The chain carries TRBV20-1 and TRBJ2-5, with D perhaps being TRBD1 or TRBD2 (6 bases each). Germline V gene data show CDR1 as DFQATT and CDR2 as SNEGSKA (reference sequence). The CDR3 is made up of 15 amino acids. V lost 0 bases and J 11 bases, leaving 22 bases between the germline ends. The CDR3 region is CSARDLGGGYNEQYF. In nucleotides, the CDR3 is TGCAGTGCTAGAGATTTGGGGGGCGGTTACAATGAGCAGTACTTC.

The chain joins TRBV4-3 to TRBJ2-7; the D gene is possibly TRBD2 (5 bases). The CDR3 has 16 residues. Germline lookup yields CDR1 LGHNA and CDR2 YSLEER. The V and J ends lost 0 bases and 3 bases respectively, with 15 bases between them. This CDR3 is CASSQDLPSGIYEQYF. CDR3 nucleotides: TGCGCCAGCAGCCAAGATCTTCCATCGGGAATCTACGAGCAGTACTTC.

The chain employs TRBV4-3 and TRBJ2-3; TRBD2 agrees at 9 bases. V lost 0 bases to trimming and J lost 1 base; unmatched junction nucleotides: 14. In germline, CDR1 is LGHNA, CDR2 YSLEER. CDR3 length: 20 residues. The CDR3 DNA reads as TGCGCCAGCAGCCAAGATTCCCCCCCTTTGGCTAGCGGGGGCACAGATACGCAGTATTTT. Encoded protein: CASSQDSPPLASGGTDTQYF.

This clonotype was observed a few times. The V gene is TRBV5-6, the J gene TRBJ1-5, with D perhaps TRBD1 (6 bases). The CDR3 length is 13 residues. Germline V lookup: CDR1 SGHDT, CDR2 YYEEEE. With 0 bases removed from V and 9 bases from J, the gap between germline ends came to 10 bases. DNA of the CDR3: TGTGCCAGCAGCTTGGGGACAGAGCTGCCCCAGCATTTT. This encodes CASSLGTELPQHF.

V usage is TRBV29-1 and J usage is TRBJ2-4; TRBD1 agrees at 9 bases. The DNA end is more similar to TRBJ2-7, so the J call may be wrong. This CDR3 region has 14 residues. From germline, CDR1 is SQVTM and CDR2 ANQGSEA. The CDR3 protein is CSVKPRDRVYEQYF. The CDR3 region has the DNA TGCAGCGTAAAACCCCGGGACAGGGTGTACGAGCAGTACTTC.

This clonotype was found a few times. This chain joins TRBV4-1 and TRBJ1-4; possibly TRBD1 for D (6 bases). V was shortened by 3 bases and J by 5 bases, with 10 bases between the two germline ends. This CDR3 region has 14 residues. The germline V gene encodes CDR1 MGHRA and CDR2 YSYEKL. The CDR3, as DNA: TGCGCCAGCAGCCACCCACAGGGAAATGAAAAACTGTTTTTT. Its protein is CASSHPQGNEKLFF.

V and J are TRBV2 and TRBJ1-2, with unresolved D. The germline V gene has CDR1 SNHLY and CDR2 FYNNEI. The V gene lost 3 bases and the J gene lost 8 bases, with 10 bases spanning the gap. This CDR3 is built from 12 residues. As DNA, the CDR3 is TGTGCCAGCAGTGAGTACAGTTCGGGCTACACCTTC. This sequence encodes CASSEYSSGYTF.

There are many counts of this clonotype. The gene calls are TRBV7-2 and TRBJ2-7; unclear D gene. The CDR3 length is 12 residues. The ends were cut back, 5 bases at V and 6 bases at J, with 11 bases in the middle. CDR1 and CDR2 from the germline V gene are SGHTA and FQGNSA. Here the CDR3 DNA reads TGTGCCAGCAGCCCCGGGCCCGGCGAGCAGTACTTC. This translates into CASSPGPGEQYF.

The gene calls are TRBV7-9 and TRBJ2-5; either TRBD1 or TRBD2 may fit D (5 bases each). The germline CDR1 and CDR2 sequences are SEHNR and FQNEAQ (reference sequence). With 8 bases removed from V and 2 bases from J, the gap between germline ends came to 9 bases. This CDR3 spans 12 amino acids. CDR3 sequence: CASVRGQETQYF. Here the CDR3 DNA reads TGTGCCAGCGTGAGGGGACAAGAGACCCAGTACTTC.

The chain recombines TRBV25-1 with TRBJ2-3, with 9 positions matching TRBD2. Looked up from germline, CDR1 is MGHDK and CDR2 is SYGVNS. Trimming cost V 4 bases and J 0 bases; bases outside gene matches: 5. The CDR3 has 16 residues. CDR3 in DNA: TGTGCCAGCAGTGCTCAGCGGGGGGTGAGCACAGATACGCAGTATTTT. It translates to CASSAQRGVSTDTQYF. Combining the CDR3 with reference TRBV25-1 and TRBJ2-3 gives the whole variable domain EADIYQTPRYLVIGTGKKITLECSQTMGHDKMYWYQQDPGMELHLIHYSYGVNSTEKGDLSSESTVSRIRTEHFPLTLESARPSHTSQYLCASSAQRGVSTDTQYFGPGTRLTVL.

The chain has TRBV3-1 and TRBJ2-1; D is ambiguous. This CDR3 region has 9 residues. Germline V gene lookup returns CDR1 LGHDT and CDR2 YNNKEL (reference sequence). The ends were cut back, 7 bases at V and 15 bases at J, with 10 bases in the middle. The CDR3 loop is CASTSGWFF. CDR3 sequence (DNA): TGTGCCAGCACCTCTGGATGGTTCTTC.